Given below is one T cell receptor (beta chain) in context. The repertoire was sequenced with immunoSEQ multiplex PCR; TCRdb's copy has only in-frame clones and lacks some. The sample lists around 300,000 clones, approximately 90% occurring once. The source of the sample is a study of blood T cell repertoires in COVID-19. Trimming took 2 bases from V and 2 from J; bases not matched to a gene: 5. CDR1 and CDR2 from the germline V gene are MDHEN and SYDVKM. This CDR3 is 16 amino acids long. Sequencing was performed on PBMCs or T cells enriched from blood (not recorded which). This chain uses TRBV28 with TRBJ2-5, with 10 bases matching TRBD1. The receptor was isolated from a woman aged 50 to 60 who had recovered from COVID-19. The CDR3 sequence is CASSLGGTGEQETQYF. The DNA of the CDR3 is TGTGCCAGCAGTTTAGGAGGGACAGGGGAACAAGAGACCCAGTACTTC.